Here is one T cell receptor (beta chain) with its context. The data stem from a study of T-cell memory formation after mild COVID-19. TCRdb itself ran the 5' RACE reads through MiXCR, one entry per CDR3 protein. The sample has 350,000 to 450,000 distinct CDR3 sequences; 20% to 25% are singletons. CDR1 and CDR2 from the germline V gene are SNHLY and FYNNEI. This CDR3 has 17 residues. With V trimmed by 6 bases and J by 0 bases, 8 bases remained unmatched. The genes are TRBV2 and TRBJ2-3, with 11 positions matching TRBD2. Sequenced sample: PBMCs or a T cell subset sorted from them (not recorded which). The sequence was collected from an adult woman who had mild COVID-19 (a few samples of this study predate the infection). Cell type and time point are not known. CDR3 DNA sequence: TGTGCCAGCAGCTTGGGACTAGCGGCCTTAAGCACAGATACGCAGTATTTT. Its translation: CASSLGLAALSTDTQYF.